This entry lists 3 T cell receptor beta chains sequenced from one sample in a study of shared clonotypes between healthy human individuals. Repertoires were generated with immunoSEQ multiplex PCR, while TCRdb's copy carries only in-frame clones and drops some. This table has some 480,000 clones, roughly 85% appearing once. Sequencing was done on a sample of PBMCs. The receptors were sampled from a woman aged 40 to 50 in good health. Some clones in this sample may be carry-over from other donors' samples.

This chain links TRBV2 with TRBJ1-5, with D uncertain. Per germline, CDR1 SNHLY and CDR2 FYNNEI. Trimming took off 4 bases at V and 2 bases at J, with 12 bases between the two ends. The CDR3 has 15 residues. The CDR3 here is CASSGQARGNQPQHF. In nucleotides, the CDR3 is TGTGCCAGCAGTGGGCAGGCAAGAGGCAATCAGCCCCAGCATTTT.

The chain employs TRBV6-5 and TRBJ2-7; weak D call: TRBD2 (7 bases). This CDR3 has 13 residues. Trimming removed 10 bases at V and 2 bases at J, with 15 bases between. Per the germline V gene, CDR1 is MNHEY and CDR2 is SVGAGI. The CDR3 region is CAIRKGGTYEQYF. The CDR3 DNA reads as TGTGCCATTCGAAAGGGGGGGACCTACGAGCAGTACTTC.

This clone appeared a few times. The chain recombines TRBV7-3 with TRBJ2-1, with 7 bases fitting TRBD1. The V gene end was trimmed by 5 bases and the J gene end by 5 bases; junction bases not matched to a gene: 6. This CDR3 contains 14 residues. Germline V gene data show CDR1 as SGHTA and CDR2 as FQGTGA. CDR3 bases: TGTGCCAGCAGCCCGATCGGACAGGACAATGAGCAGTTCTTC. This gives the protein CASSPIGQDNEQFF.